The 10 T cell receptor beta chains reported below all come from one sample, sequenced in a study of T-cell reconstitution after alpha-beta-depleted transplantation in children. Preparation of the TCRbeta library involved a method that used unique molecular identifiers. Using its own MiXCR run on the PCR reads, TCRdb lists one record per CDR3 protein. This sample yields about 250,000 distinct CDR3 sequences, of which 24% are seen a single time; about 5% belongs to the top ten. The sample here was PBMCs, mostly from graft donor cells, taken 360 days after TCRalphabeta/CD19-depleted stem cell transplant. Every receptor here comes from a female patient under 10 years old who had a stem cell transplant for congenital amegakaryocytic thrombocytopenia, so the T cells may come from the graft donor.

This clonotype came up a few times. This CDR3 reads CASSLYRADNEQYF. The DNA of the CDR3 is TGTGCCAGCTCACTCTACAGGGCCGACAACGAGCAGTACTTC. The genes are TRBV18 and TRBJ2-7; D is perhaps TRBD1 (6 bases). Germline CDR1 reads KGHSH; CDR2 reads LQKENI. V was trimmed by 4 bases and J by 5 bases, leaving 15 bases between them. CDR3 length: 14 amino acids.

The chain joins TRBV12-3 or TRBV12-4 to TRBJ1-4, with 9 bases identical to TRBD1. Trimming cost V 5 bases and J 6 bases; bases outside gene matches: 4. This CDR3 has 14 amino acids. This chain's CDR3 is CASSPRDRDEKLFF. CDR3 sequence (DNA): TGTGCCAGCAGTCCCCGGGACAGGGATGAAAAACTGTTTTTT.

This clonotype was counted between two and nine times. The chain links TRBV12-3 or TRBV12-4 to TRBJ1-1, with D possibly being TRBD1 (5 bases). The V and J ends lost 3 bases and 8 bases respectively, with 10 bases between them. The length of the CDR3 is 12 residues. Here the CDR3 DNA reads TGTGCCAGCAGTTTGTTCCAGGGCGAAGCTTTCTTT. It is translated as CASSLFQGEAFF.

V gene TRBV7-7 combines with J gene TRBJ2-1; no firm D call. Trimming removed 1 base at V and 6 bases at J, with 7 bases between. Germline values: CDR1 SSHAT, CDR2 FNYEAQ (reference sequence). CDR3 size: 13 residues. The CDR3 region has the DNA TGTGCCAGCAGCTTAGAATTTACCAATGAGCAGTTCTTC. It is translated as CASSLEFTNEQFF.

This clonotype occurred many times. CDR3 region: CSASTVQLTDTQYF. The CDR3 DNA reads TGCAGCGCTAGCACGGTACAGCTCACAGATACGCAGTATTTT. V gene TRBV29-1 combines with J gene TRBJ2-3; weak D call: TRBD2 (5 bases). The CDR3 extends over 14 amino acids. The V end lost 7 bases, the J end lost 2 bases, and 16 bases lay between the germline ends. Germline V gene lookup returns CDR1 SQVTM and CDR2 ANQGSEA.

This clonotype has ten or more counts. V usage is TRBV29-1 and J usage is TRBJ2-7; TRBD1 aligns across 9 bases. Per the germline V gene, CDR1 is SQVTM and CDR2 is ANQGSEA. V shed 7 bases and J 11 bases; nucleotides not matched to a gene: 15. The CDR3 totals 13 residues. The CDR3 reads CSAKQGATSSEYF. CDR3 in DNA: TGCAGCGCGAAACAGGGGGCGACTAGTTCCGAGTACTTC.

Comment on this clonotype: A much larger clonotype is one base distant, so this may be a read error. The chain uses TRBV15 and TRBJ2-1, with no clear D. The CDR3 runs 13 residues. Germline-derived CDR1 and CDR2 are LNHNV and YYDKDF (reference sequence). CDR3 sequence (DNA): TGTGCCACCAGGAGAGATAGGAACAATGAGCAGTTCTTC. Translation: CATRRDRNNEQFF.

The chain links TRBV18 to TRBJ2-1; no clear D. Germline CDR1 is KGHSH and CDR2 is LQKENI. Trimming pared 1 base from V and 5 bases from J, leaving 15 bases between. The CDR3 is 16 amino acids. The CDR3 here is CASSPRVGSGNNEQFF. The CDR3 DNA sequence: TGTGCCAGCTCACCACGGGTGGGATCGGGTAACAATGAGCAGTTCTTC.

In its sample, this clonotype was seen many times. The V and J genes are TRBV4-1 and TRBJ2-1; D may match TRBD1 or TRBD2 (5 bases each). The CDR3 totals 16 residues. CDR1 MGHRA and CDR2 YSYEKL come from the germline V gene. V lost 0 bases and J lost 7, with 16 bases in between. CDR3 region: CASSQDRDGGPNEQFF. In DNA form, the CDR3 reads TGCGCCAGCAGCCAAGATCGGGATGGGGGACCTAATGAGCAGTTCTTC.

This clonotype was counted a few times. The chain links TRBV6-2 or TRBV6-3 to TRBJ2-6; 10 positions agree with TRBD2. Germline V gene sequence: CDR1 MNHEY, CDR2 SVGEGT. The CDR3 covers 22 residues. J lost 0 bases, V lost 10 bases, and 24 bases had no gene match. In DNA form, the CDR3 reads TGTGCCACGCTTTCACTGGGTAGCGGGAGGCACCCTTCTAGCTCTGGGGCCAACGTCCTGACTTTC. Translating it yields CATLSLGSGRHPSSSGANVLTF.